This T cell receptor beta chain was identified in a study of blood T cell repertoires in COVID-19. Study-level background: T cells, B-cell-depleted T cells, or PBMCs supplied cDNA or gDNA.

Germline values: CDR1 SNHLY, CDR2 FYNNEI. The CDR3 runs 13 residues. Trimming removed 3 bases at V and 1 base at J, with 6 bases between. Measured with immunoSEQ multiplex PCR; TCRdb has only the in-frame clones, and not every one. The repertoire holds 100,000 to 120,000 clones, with roughly 79% as singletons. This clonotype was sampled from a woman older than 75 with active or convalescent COVID-19. The sequenced material came from peripheral blood. The chain has TRBV2 and TRBJ1-1; no clear D gene. The CDR3 DNA reads TGTGCCAGCAGTGACAGGTGGAACACTGAAGCTTTCTTT. It codes for CASSDRWNTEAFF.